Listed here is a single TCR beta chain. These data come from a study of shared clonotypes between healthy human individuals. On the study more broadly: Per donor, CD8 memory used one plate, CD8 naive used two, CD4 memory used three and CD4 naive used three.

CD4+ cells yielded CD45RA+ naive and CD45RA-negative memory subsets. Profiled with immunoSEQ multiplex PCR; TCRdb holds only in-frame clones, not every one. The sample comprises approximately 2.1 million clones, about 92% of which are singletons, and under 0.45% rests with the top ten. Germline CDR1 MDHEN, CDR2 SYDVKM. The CDR3 runs to 15 residues. Trimming removed 5 bases from V and 8 bases from J; junction bases left unmatched: 10. The TCR comes from a man aged 18-30 years in good health. Some clones in this sample may be carry-over from other donors' samples. The chain joins TRBV28 to TRBJ1-4, with 8 bases that match TRBD1. Sample: naive CD4+ T cells from PBMCs. Subset here: CD45RA+ positively selected. DNA for the CDR3: TGTGCCAGCAGTCCCATCGGACAGGGCCGAGAAAAACTGTTTTTT. It codes for CASSPIGQGREKLFF.